This TCR beta chain derives from a study of T cell changes during pregnancy in multiple sclerosis. The CDR3 totals 13 residues. The V gene's germline CDR1 is SGHRS and CDR2 YFSETQ. The V gene lost 4 bases and the J gene lost 1 base, with 7 bases spanning the gap. Assay: immunoSEQ multiplex PCR; the TCRdb copy retains only in-frame clones and omits some. The repertoire holds 40,000 to 55,000 clones, roughly nine tenths seen once, with around 0.5% in the top ten. This specimen consisted of CD4+ T cells from peripheral blood mononuclear cells, obtained in the first trimester of pregnancy. This chain uses TRBV5-1 with TRBJ2-3, with D perhaps TRBD2 (5 bases). The clonotype originates from a female donor with multiple sclerosis, enrolled in a pregnancy study. As DNA, the CDR3 is TGCGCCAGCAGCGACGGGGGCACAGATACGCAGTATTTT. This gives the protein CASSDGGTDTQYF.